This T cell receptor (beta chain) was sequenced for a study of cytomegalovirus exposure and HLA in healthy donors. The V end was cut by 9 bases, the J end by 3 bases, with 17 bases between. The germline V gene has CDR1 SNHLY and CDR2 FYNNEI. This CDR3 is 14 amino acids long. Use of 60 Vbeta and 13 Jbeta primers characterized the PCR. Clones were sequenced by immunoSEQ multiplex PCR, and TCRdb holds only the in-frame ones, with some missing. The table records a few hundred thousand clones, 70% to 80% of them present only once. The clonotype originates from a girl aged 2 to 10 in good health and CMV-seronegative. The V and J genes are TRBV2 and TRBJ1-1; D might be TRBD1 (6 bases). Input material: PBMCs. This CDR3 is CASFKGVGDTEAFF. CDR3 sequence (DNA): TGTGCCAGTTTCAAGGGGGTGGGGGACACTGAAGCTTTCTTT.